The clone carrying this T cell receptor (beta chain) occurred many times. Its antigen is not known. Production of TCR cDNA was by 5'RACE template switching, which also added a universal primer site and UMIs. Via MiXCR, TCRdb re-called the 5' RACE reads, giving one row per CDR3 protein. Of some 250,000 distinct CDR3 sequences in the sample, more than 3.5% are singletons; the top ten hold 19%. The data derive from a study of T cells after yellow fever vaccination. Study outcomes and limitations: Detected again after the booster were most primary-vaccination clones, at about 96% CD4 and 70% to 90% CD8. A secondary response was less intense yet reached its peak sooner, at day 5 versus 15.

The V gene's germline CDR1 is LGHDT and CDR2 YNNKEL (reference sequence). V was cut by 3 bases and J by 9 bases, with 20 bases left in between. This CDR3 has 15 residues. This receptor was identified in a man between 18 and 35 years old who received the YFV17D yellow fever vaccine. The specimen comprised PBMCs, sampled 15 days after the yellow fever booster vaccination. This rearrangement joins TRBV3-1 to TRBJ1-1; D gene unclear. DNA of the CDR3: TGTGCCAGCAGCCACGGAAGGGAAAACGACGGGAAAGCTTTCTTT. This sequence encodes CASSHGRENDGKAFF.